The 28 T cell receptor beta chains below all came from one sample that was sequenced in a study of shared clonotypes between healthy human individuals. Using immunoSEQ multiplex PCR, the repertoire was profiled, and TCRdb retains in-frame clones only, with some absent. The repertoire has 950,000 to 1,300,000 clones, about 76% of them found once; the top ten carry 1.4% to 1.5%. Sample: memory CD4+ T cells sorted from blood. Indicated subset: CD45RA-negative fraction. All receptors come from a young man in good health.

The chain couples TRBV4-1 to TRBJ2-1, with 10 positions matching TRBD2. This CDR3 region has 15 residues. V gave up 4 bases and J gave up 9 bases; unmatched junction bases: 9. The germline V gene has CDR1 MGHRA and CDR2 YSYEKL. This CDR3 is CASSPTGLAFSEQFF. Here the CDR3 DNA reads TGCGCCAGCAGCCCGACGGGACTAGCGTTCAGTGAGCAGTTCTTC.

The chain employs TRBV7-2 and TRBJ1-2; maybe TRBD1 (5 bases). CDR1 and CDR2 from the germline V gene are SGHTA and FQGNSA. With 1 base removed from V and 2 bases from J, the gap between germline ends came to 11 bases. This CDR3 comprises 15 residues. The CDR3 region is CASSLGPGPNYGYTF. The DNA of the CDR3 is TGTGCCAGCAGCTTAGGACCAGGGCCGAACTATGGCTACACCTTC.

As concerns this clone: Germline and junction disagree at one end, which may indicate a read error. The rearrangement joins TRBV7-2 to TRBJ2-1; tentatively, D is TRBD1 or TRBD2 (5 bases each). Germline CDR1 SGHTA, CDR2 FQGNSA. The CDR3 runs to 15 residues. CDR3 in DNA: TGTGCCAGCAGCATACCTTGGGGTCTAGCATCTTGGGGCCTCTTC. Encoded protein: CASSIPWGLASWGLF.

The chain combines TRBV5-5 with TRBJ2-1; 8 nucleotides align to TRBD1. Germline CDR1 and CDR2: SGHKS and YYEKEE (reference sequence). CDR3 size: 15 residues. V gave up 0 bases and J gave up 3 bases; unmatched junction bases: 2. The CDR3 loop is CASSLVTGGYNEQFF. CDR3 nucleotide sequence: TGTGCCAGCAGCTTGGTTACAGGGGGCTACAATGAGCAGTTCTTC. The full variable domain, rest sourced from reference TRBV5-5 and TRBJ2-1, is DAGVTQSPTHLIKTRGQQVTLRCSPISGHKSVSWYQQVLGQGPQFIFQYYEKEERGRGNFPDRFSARQFPNYSSELNVNALLLGDSALYLCASSLVTGGYNEQFFGPGTRLTVL.

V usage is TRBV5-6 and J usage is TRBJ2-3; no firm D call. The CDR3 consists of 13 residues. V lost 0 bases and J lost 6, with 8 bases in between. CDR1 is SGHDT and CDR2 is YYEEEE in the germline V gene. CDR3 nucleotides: TGTGCCAGCAGCTTGGATCTCGGGGATACGCAGTATTTT. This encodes CASSLDLGDTQYF.

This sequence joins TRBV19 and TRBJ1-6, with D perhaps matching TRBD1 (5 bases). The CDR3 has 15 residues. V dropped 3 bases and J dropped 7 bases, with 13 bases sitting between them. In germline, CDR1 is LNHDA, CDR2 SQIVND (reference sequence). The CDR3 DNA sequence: TGTGCCAGTAGTATCCCCGCGGCAGGGAATTCACCCCTCCACTTT. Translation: CASSIPAAGNSPLHF.

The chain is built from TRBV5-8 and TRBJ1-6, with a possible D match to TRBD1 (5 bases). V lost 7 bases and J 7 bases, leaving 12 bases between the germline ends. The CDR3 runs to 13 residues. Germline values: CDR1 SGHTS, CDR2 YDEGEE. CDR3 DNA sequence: TGTGCCAGCCGGGGGAAAGGGAATTCACCCCTCCACTTT. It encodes CASRGKGNSPLHF.

The CDR3 DNA reads as TGTGCCAGCAGCAAAGGCGGGGGCAGGGCGAAGGCCATTGACTACGAGCAGTACTTC. Residues: CASSKGGGRAKAIDYEQYF. The chain employs TRBV21-1 and TRBJ2-7; the listed D gene, TRBD2, was not tested against the DNA. TRBV21-1 is annotated as a pseudogene. The CDR3 spans 19 residues.

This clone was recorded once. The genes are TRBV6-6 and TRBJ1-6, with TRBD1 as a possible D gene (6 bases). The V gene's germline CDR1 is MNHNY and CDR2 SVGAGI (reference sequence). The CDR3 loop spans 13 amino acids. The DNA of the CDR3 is TGTGCTGCTATCAGGGGTGGGAATTCACCCCTCCACTTT. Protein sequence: CAAIRGGNSPLHF.

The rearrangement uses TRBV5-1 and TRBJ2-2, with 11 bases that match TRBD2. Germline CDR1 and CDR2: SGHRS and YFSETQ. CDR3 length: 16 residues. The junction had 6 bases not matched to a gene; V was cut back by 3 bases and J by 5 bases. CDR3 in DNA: TGCGCCAGCAGCTCTACTAGCGGGGGTGGTACCGGGGAGCTGTTTTTT. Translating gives CASSSTSGGGTGELFF.

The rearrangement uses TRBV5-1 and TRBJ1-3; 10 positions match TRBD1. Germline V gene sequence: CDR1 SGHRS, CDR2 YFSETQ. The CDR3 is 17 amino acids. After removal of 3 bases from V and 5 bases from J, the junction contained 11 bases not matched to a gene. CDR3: CASSSNPGTGARNTIYF. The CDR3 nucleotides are TGCGCCAGCAGCTCAAATCCCGGGACAGGGGCGCGAAACACCATATATTTT. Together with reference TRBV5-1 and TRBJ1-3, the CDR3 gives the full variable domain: KAGVTQTPRYLIKTRGQQVTLSCSPISGHRSVSWYQQTPGQGLQFLFEYFSETQRNKGNFPGRFSGRQFSNSRSEMNVSTLELGDSALYLCASSSNPGTGARNTIYFGEGSWLTVV.

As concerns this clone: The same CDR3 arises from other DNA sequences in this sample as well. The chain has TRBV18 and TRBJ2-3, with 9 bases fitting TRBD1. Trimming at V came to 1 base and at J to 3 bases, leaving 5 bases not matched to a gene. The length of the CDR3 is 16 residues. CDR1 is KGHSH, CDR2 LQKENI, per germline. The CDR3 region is CASSPLGQGGTDTQYF. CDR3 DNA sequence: TGTGCCAGCTCACCACTGGGACAGGGAGGGACAGATACGCAGTATTTT.

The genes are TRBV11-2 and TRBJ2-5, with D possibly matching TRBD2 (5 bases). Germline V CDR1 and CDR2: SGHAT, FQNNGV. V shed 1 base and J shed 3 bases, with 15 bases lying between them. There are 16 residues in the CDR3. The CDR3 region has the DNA TGTGCCAGCAGCTTAGCGAGCGGAATACTCAAAGAGACCCAGTACTTC. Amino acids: CASSLASGILKETQYF.

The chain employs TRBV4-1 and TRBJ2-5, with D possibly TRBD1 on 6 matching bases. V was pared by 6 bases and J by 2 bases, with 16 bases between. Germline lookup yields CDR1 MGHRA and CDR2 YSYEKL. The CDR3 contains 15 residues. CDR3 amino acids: CASRPLGQIQETQYF. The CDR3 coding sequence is TGCGCCAGCAGGCCCCTCGGACAGATACAAGAGACCCAGTACTTC.

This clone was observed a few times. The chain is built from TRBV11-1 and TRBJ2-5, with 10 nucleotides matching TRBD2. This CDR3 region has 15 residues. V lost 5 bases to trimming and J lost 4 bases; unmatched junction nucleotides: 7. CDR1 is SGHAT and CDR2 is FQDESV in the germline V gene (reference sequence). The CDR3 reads CASSKQRGGGETQYF. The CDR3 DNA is TGTGCCAGCAGCAAGCAGCGGGGGGGCGGAGAGACCCAGTACTTC.

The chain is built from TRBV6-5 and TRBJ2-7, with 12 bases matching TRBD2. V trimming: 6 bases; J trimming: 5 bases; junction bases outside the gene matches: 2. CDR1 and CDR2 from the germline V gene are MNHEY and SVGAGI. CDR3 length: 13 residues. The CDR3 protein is CASRRLAGDEQYF. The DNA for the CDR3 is TGTGCCAGCAGACGACTAGCGGGAGACGAGCAGTACTTC.

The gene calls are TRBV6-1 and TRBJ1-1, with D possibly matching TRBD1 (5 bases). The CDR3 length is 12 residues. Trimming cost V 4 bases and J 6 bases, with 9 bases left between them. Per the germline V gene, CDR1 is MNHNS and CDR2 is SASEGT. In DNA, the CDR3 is TGTGCCAGCAGTGCCCGGGGCGCTGAAGCTTTCTTT. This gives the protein CASSARGAEAFF.

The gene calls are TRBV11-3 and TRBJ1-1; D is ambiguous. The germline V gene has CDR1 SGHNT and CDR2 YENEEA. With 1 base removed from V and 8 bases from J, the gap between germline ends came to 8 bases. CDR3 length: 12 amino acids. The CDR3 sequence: CASSLAKGEAFF. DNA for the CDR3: TGTGCCAGCAGCTTAGCGAAAGGGGAAGCTTTCTTT.

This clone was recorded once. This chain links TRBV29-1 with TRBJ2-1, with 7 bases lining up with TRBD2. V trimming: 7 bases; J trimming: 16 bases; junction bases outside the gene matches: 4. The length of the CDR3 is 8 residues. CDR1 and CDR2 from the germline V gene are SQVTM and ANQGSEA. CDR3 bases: TGCAGCGGGGGGGGTAAATTCTTC. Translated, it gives CSGGGKFF.

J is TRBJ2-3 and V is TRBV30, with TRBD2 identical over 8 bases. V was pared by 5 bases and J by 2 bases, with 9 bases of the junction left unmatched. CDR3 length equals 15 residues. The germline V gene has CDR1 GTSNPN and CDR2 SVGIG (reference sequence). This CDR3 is CAWSLAGSFTDTQYF. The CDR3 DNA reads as TGTGCCTGGTCCCTAGCGGGTTCCTTCACAGATACGCAGTATTTT.

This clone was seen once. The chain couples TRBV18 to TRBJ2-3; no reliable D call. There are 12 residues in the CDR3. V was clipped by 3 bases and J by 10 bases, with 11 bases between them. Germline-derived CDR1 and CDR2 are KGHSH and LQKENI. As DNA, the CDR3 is TGTGCCAGCTCACCGAGAGATGTATCGCAGTATTTT. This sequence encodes CASSPRDVSQYF. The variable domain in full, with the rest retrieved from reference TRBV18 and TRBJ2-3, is NAGVMQNPRHLVRRRGQEARLRCSPMKGHSHVYWYRQLPEEGLKFMVYLQKENIIDESGMPKERFSAEFPKEGPSILRIQQVVRGDSAAYFCASSPRDVSQYFGPGTRLTVL.

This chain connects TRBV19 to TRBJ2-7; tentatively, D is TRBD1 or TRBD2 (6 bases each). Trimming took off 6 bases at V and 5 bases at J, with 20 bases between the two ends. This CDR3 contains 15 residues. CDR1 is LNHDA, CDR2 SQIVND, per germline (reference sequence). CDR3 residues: CASRVAPGASDEQYF. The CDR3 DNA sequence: TGTGCCAGTAGAGTGGCCCCGGGGGCGAGCGACGAGCAGTACTTC.

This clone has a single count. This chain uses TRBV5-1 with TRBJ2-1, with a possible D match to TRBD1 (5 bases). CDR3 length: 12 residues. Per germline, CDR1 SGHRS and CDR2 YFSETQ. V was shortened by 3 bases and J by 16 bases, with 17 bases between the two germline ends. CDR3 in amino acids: CASSSEGASSFF. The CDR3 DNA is TGCGCCAGCAGCTCGGAAGGGGCCTCTTCCTTCTTC.

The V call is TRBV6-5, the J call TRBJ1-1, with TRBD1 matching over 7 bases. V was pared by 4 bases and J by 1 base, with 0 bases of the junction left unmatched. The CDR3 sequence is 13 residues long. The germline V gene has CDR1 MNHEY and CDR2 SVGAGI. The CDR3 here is CASSWTGNTEAFF. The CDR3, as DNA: TGTGCCAGCAGTTGGACAGGGAACACTGAAGCTTTCTTT.

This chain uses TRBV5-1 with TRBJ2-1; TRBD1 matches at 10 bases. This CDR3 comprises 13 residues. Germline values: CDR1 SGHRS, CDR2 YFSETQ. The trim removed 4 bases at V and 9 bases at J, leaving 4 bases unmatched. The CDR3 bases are TGCGCCAGCAGCCTCCGGGACAGGGGTGAGCAGTTCTTC. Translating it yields CASSLRDRGEQFF.

CDR3 in amino acids: CASSVGAVNTGELFF. Written as DNA, the CDR3 is TGTGCCAGCAGCGTAGGTGCGGTGAACACCGGGGAGCTGTTTTTT. The chain is built from TRBV9 and TRBJ2-2, with no clear D. Trimming removed 0 bases from V and 1 base from J, with 7 bases in between. Germline V lookup: CDR1 SGDLS, CDR2 YYNGEE. The CDR3 extends over 15 amino acids.

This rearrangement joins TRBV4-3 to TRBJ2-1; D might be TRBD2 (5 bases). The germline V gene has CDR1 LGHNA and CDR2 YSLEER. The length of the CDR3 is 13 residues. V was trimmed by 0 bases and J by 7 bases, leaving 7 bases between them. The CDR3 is CASSQELVNEQFF. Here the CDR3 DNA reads TGCGCCAGCAGCCAAGAACTAGTAAATGAGCAGTTCTTC.

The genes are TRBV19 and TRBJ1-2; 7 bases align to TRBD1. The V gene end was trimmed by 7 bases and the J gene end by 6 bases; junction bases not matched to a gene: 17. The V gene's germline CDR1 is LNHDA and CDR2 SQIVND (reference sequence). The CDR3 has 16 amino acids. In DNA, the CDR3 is TGTGCCAGTACTAGAACCGCAGGGGGAGGTTGGCATGGCTACACCTTC. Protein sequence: CASTRTAGGGWHGYTF.